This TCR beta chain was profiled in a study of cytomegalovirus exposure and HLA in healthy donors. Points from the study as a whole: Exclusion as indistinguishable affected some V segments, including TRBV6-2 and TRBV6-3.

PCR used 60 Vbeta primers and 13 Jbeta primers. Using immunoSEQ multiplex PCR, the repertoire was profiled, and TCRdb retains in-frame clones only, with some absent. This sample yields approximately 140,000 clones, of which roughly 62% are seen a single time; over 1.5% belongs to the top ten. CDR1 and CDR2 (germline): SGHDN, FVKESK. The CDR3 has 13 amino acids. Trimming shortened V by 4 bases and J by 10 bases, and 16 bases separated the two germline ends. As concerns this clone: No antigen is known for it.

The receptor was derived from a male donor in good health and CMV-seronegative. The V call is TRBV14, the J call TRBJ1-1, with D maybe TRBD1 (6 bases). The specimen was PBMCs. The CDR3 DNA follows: TGTGCCAGCAGCCTTTCCCCGGGACACCGAGCTTTCTTT. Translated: CASSLSPGHRAFF.